A single T cell receptor (beta chain) is shown here with its context. Trimming shortened V by 2 bases and J by 2 bases, and 7 bases separated the two germline ends. Germline CDR1 and CDR2: MNHEY and SMNVEV (reference sequence). The length of the CDR3 is 13 residues. Original processing methods: Nucleated cell counts were estimated from reference gene primer amplification. Some clones are missing from TCRdb's copy, which holds only in-frame ones; the method was immunoSEQ multiplex PCR. Clone size and V and J calls were adopted from that table, with D and trimming inferred from the DNA. The sample lists 70,000 to 80,000 clones, around 91% seen once, with about 6.1% in the top ten. These data belong to a study of blood T cell repertoires in COVID-19. Turning to the study itself: The United States, Italy and Spain supplied acute and convalescent COVID-19 samples.

The sequencing input was peripheral blood. The sequence was collected from a human donor in a cohort sampled during active COVID-19. J is TRBJ2-7 and V is TRBV27; D remains unclear. The CDR3 bases are TGTGCCAGCAGTTTACAACCTACCTACGAGCAGTACTTC. Protein sequence: CASSLQPTYEQYF.